Listed below are T cell receptor beta chains from one sample, sequenced in a study of regulatory T cells in long-lasting Graves disease. TCRdb re-called the multiplex PCR reads through MiXCR, storing one row per CDR3 protein. Found here are 400,000 to 450,000 distinct CDR3 sequences, 20% to 25% of them singletons; the top ten hold 26%. This specimen was peripheral blood mononuclear cells (PBMCs), taken when the disease was refractory, from a patient treated with antithyroid drugs. These TCRs come from a female donor with Graves disease. CDR3s include the opening cysteine and the closing phenylalanine or tryptophan. D genes are given only for firm matches. Rows give clone size only sometimes, using once, few, many, or a class for an expanded clone.

v_call	d_call	cdr3_length	j_call	clone_size	cdr3_nt	cdr3_aa
TRBV20-1	NA	12	TRBJ2-7	many	TGCAGTGCTAGAGTAGGACGAAACGAGCAGTACTTC	CSARVGRNEQYF
TRBV3-1	TRBD1	14	TRBJ1-1	NA	TGTGCCAGCAGCCACGCAGGGGGCCGGACTGAAGCTTTCTTT	CASSHAGGRTEAFF
TRBV3-1	NA	16	TRBJ1-2	NA	TGTGCCAGCAGCCAAGTTGCCAGGCATTATAACTATGGCTACACCTTC	CASSQVARHYNYGYTF
TRBV30	TRBD1	13	TRBJ1-1	many	TGTGCCTGGAGTAGACAGGGGAACACTGAAGCTTTCTTT	CAWSRQGNTEAFF
TRBV27	TRBD1	16	TRBJ2-2	NA	TGTGCCAGCAACCCCCATGGGACAGGGGACACCGGGGAGCTGTTTTTT	CASNPHGTGDTGELFF
TRBV29-1	NA	13	TRBJ2-2	NA	TGCAGCGTTGATTTCGGTAACACCGGGGAGCTGTTTTTT	CSVDFGNTGELFF
TRBV30	TRBD1	13	TRBJ1-2	few	TGTGCCTGGACTTGGACAGGGCTATGGGACTACACCTTC	CAWTWTGLWDYTF
TRBV2	TRBD2	15	TRBJ2-2	many	TGTGCCAGCCTCGGTCCCAGCGGGGTAACTAGGGAGCTGTTTTTT	CASLGPSGVTRELFF
TRBV6-2/TRBV6-3	TRBD1	15	TRBJ2-2	few	TGTGCCAGCAGTTATACAGGGGGCCGCACCGGGGAGCTGTTTTTT	CASSYTGGRTGELFF
TRBV6-1	NA	13	TRBJ1-1	many	TGTGCCAGCAGTGAGGGCCGCTACACTGAAGCTTTCTTT	CASSEGRYTEAFF
TRBV2	NA	10	TRBJ2-1	few	TGTGCCACGGTCGGAAATGAGCAGTTCTTC	CATVGNEQFF
TRBV6-1	NA	12	TRBJ2-7	few	TGTGCCAGCAGCTTAGCCGAAACGCAGCAGTACTTC	CASSLAETQQYF
TRBV28	NA	15	TRBJ2-7	many	TGTGCCAGCAGTTTAAGAGTGTTGATGTCTACCGAGCAGTACTTC	CASSLRVLMSTEQYF
TRBV7-6	TRBD1	15	TRBJ2-7	few	TGTGCCAGCAGCCCACAGGGGGCGATGGCCTACGAGCAGTACTTC	CASSPQGAMAYEQYF
TRBV19	NA	13	TRBJ2-7	few	TGTGCCAGTACTGGACCTGACAGCTACGAGCAGTACTTC	CASTGPDSYEQYF
TRBV9	NA	17	TRBJ1-1	few	TGTGCCAGCAGCGTAGCCCCAAGACCAGGACGTCCCACTGAAGCTTTCTTT	CASSVAPRPGRPTEAFF
TRBV11-1	NA	15	TRBJ1-1	many	TGTGCCAGCAGCTTGGCGGGGTTCCAGGGCACTGAAGCTTTCTTT	CASSLAGFQGTEAFF
TRBV7-2	TRBD1	17	TRBJ1-2	many	TGTGCCAGCAGCTTAGTATGGGACAGAGATACTAACTATGGCTACACCTTC	CASSLVWDRDTNYGYTF
TRBV12-3/TRBV12-4	NA	12	TRBJ1-1	few	TGTGCCAGCAGTTTTCAGAAATCTGAAGCTTTCTTT	CASSFQKSEAFF
TRBV20-1	TRBD1	14	TRBJ1-5	many	TGCAGTGCTAGAGCTACACAGGGGAATCAGCCCCAGCATTTT	CSARATQGNQPQHF
TRBV6-1	TRBD2	14	TRBJ2-7	NA	TGTGCCATCTCTTCGACTAGCGGGAATCACGAGCAGTACTTC	CAISSTSGNHEQYF
TRBV2	NA	13	TRBJ1-1	many	TGTGCCAGCAGTGAAGAGGGGGACACTGAAGCTTTCTTT	CASSEEGDTEAFF
TRBV29-1	NA	11	TRBJ2-5	NA	TGCAGCGTTGGTTGGGGAGAGACCCAGTACTTC	CSVGWGETQYF
TRBV5-1	NA	17	TRBJ2-2	NA	TGCGCCAGCAGCTTGGTTCCGGGAGAAGGGAACACCGGGGAGCTGTTTTTT	CASSLVPGEGNTGELFF
TRBV20-1	TRBD2	16	TRBJ2-7	few	TGCAGTGGAGCCCCGGAACTAGCGGGAGGGGGCGACGAGCAGTACTTC	CSGAPELAGGGDEQYF
TRBV20-1	NA	13	TRBJ1-2	NA	TGCAGTGCCCCCGGGCGGGGGCAGGTTCACTACACCTTC	CSAPGRGQVHYTF
TRBV12-3/TRBV12-4	TRBD1	16	TRBJ2-5	many	TGTGCCAGCAGTTTAGGGGGGACAGGACTTCAGGAGACCCAGTACTTC	CASSLGGTGLQETQYF
TRBV15	TRBD1	15	TRBJ1-1	few	TGTGCCACCAGCAGATGGGACAGGGTGGGCACTGAAGCTTTCTTT	CATSRWDRVGTEAFF
TRBV27	TRBD2	15	TRBJ2-5	many	TGTGCCAGCAGTGAGGGCGGGGGGGGCAGGGAGACCCAGTACTTC	CASSEGGGGRETQYF
TRBV20-1	NA	14	TRBJ2-7	once	TGCAGTGCCCCTAAGGGTGGGAGAACCTACGAGCAGTACTTC	CSAPKGGRTYEQYF
TRBV10-3	NA	14	TRBJ2-7	many	TGTGCCATCAGTGAGGCGACCAAGTCCCACGAGCAGTACTTC	CAISEATKSHEQYF
TRBV29-1	NA	13	TRBJ1-1	many	TGCAGCGTTGGGTCCAAAGGTAACACTGAAGCTTTCTTT	CSVGSKGNTEAFF
TRBV12-3/TRBV12-4	NA	13	TRBJ1-3	many	TGTGCCAGCAGCGGGACGGCTGGAAACACCATATATTTT	CASSGTAGNTIYF
TRBV6-1	NA	17	TRBJ2-7	once	TGTGCCAGCAGTGACGAGCACAGCTCACTCCGCTCCTACGAGCAGTACTTC	CASSDEHSSLRSYEQYF
TRBV7-2	NA	16	TRBJ2-2	NA	TGTGCCAGCAGCTTAGGTACGAGATCGAACACCGGGGAGCTGTTTTTT	CASSLGTRSNTGELFF
TRBV9	TRBD2	14	TRBJ2-5	NA	TGTGCCAGCAGCGGAGGGACTAGGAGGGAGACCCAGTACTTC	CASSGGTRRETQYF
TRBV6-2/TRBV6-3	NA	15	TRBJ2-5	NA	TGTGCCAGCAGTTACTTAATCTTAGGAAGAGAGACCCAGTACTTC	CASSYLILGRETQYF
TRBV10-2	NA	18	TRBJ2-6	NA	TGCGCCAGCAGTGAGGCGAACGGAATCCTCTCTGGGGCCAACGTCCTGACTTTC	CASSEANGILSGANVLTF
TRBV7-2	NA	17	TRBJ2-7	NA	TGTGCCAGCAGCCCCGGGCTAGCGTACACCACCCCCTACGAGCAGTACTTC	CASSPGLAYTTPYEQYF
TRBV12-3/TRBV12-4	NA	15	TRBJ2-7	NA	TGTGCCAGCAGTTTATTGGTCGGGACGCCCGGCGAGCAGTACTTC	CASSLLVGTPGEQYF
TRBV5-1	NA	17	TRBJ2-7	few	TGCGCCAGCAGCTTAAGGCCAGGGCCCACCTCGGACAACGAGCAGTACTTC	CASSLRPGPTSDNEQYF
TRBV24-1	TRBD1	15	TRBJ1-3	few	TGTGCCACCAGTGATCCTCAGGGGGCAGGAAACACCATATATTTT	CATSDPQGAGNTIYF
TRBV20-1	NA	14	TRBJ2-7	few	TGCAGTGCTAGGAGCTCTAGCGTCTCCTACGAGCAGTACTTC	CSARSSSVSYEQYF
TRBV20-1	NA	20	TRBJ1-5	few	TGCAGTGCCCGAGCGACAGGATTCGGCAGTTTTTTGTCGCTGGGTCAGCCCCAGCATTTT	CSARATGFGSFLSLGQPQHF
TRBV5-6	NA	15	TRBJ2-2	NA	TGTGCCAGCGGGAGGATAGCGGCAAACACCGGGGAGCTGTTTTTT	CASGRIAANTGELFF
TRBV28	NA	15	TRBJ1-1	many	TGTGCCAGCAGTTCCCTGGGGGGCGCTAACACTGAAGCTTTCTTT	CASSSLGGANTEAFF
TRBV4-1	TRBD1	15	TRBJ2-7	once	TGCGCCAGCAGCCGTTTAGGGACAGGGAAGGACGAGCAGTACTTC	CASSRLGTGKDEQYF
TRBV12-3/TRBV12-4	NA	13	TRBJ1-2	many	TGTGCCAGCAGTTTAGCGCTTGGGGGCCTCTACACCTTC	CASSLALGGLYTF
TRBV27	TRBD1	16	TRBJ1-1	many	TGTGCCAGCAGCCTTACATACAGGACAGGGTACGCTGAAGCTTTCTTT	CASSLTYRTGYAEAFF
TRBV6-1	TRBD1	14	TRBJ1-5	many	TGTGCCAGCAGTCGAACAGGGGGCGGGCAGCCCCAGCATTTT	CASSRTGGGQPQHF
TRBV5-4	NA	14	TRBJ1-2	NA	TGTGCCAGCAGCTTGGTCGGATTAACATATGGCTACACCTTC	CASSLVGLTYGYTF
TRBV20-1	TRBD1	14	TRBJ2-7	many	TGCAGTGCTGAACCAGGGGGCGCTACCTACGAGCAGTACTTC	CSAEPGGATYEQYF
TRBV12-3/TRBV12-4	NA	13	TRBJ2-1	NA	TGTGCCCGCAACTCGTTGGGGGAGACTTCTCAGTTCTTC	CARNSLGETSQFF
TRBV5-1	NA	15	TRBJ2-2	few	TGCGCCAGCATGCTTGAATCTGTTAACACCGGGGAGCTGTTTTTT	CASMLESVNTGELFF
TRBV7-8	TRBD1	18	TRBJ1-1	many	TGTGCCAGCAGCCAAAGTAGTGGGACAGGGGCCGTCAACACTGAAGCTTTCTTT	CASSQSSGTGAVNTEAFF
TRBV20-1	TRBD2	15	TRBJ2-1	NA	TGCAGTGCTAGAGACCCGACTAGCGGATACAATGAGCAGTTCTTC	CSARDPTSGYNEQFF
TRBV5-1	TRBD1	16	TRBJ1-1	NA	TGCGCCAGCAGCTTGGGGCAGGGGGCCCCGAACACTGAAGCTTTCTTT	CASSLGQGAPNTEAFF
TRBV7-9	TRBD1	20	TRBJ2-2	NA	TGTGCCAGCACCCCGGCGCCCGGGACAGGGGAATATTTTAACACCGGGGAGCTGTTTTTT	CASTPAPGTGEYFNTGELFF